Below are 14 T cell receptor beta chains sequenced from a single sample in a study of human T cells and chemical hapten exposure. Stated time point: patch test 2, 6 weeks after DPC sensitization. The treatment: therapeutic diphenylcyclopropenone sensitization with weekly scalp DPC. TCRdb re-derived calls from the RACE reads in MiXCR, one entry per CDR3 protein. Among roughly 94,000 distinct CDR3 sequences listed, about a tenth were seen once. This sample comprised whole blood, obtained in connection with sensitization to the hapten diphenylcyclopropenone (DPC). These receptors all stem from a woman in her thirties or forties with alopecia areata. Some clones in this sample may be carry-over from other donors' samples.

There are many counts of this clonotype. V gene TRBV6-2 or TRBV6-3 combines with J gene TRBJ1-1; D unclear. Per the germline V gene, CDR1 is MNHEY and CDR2 is SVGEGT. Trimming stripped 4 bases from V and 1 base from J, with 7 bases between. There are 13 residues in the CDR3. Here the CDR3 reads CASSFNRNTEAFF. The CDR3 bases are TGTGCCAGCAGTTTTAACCGGAACACTGAAGCTTTCTTT.

CDR3 DNA sequence: TGTGCCAGCAACTCTCCAAGTAATGGGCAGTACTTC. Its translation: CASNSPSNGQYF. The chain combines TRBV6-2 or TRBV6-3 with TRBJ2-7; D remains ambiguous. Germline V gene lookup returns CDR1 MNHEY and CDR2 SVGEGT. This CDR3 is 12 amino acids long. The V end lost 7 bases, the J end lost 9 bases, and 16 bases lay between the germline ends.

This clonotype was counted only a few times. The chain uses TRBV9 and TRBJ1-1; no definite D call. V was pared by 4 bases and J by 4 bases, with 14 bases between. CDR1 is SGDLS, CDR2 YYNGEE, per germline. This CDR3 has 14 amino acids. CDR3: CASSPYRRGTEAFF. The CDR3 DNA reads as TGTGCCAGCAGCCCTTATAGGAGAGGCACTGAAGCTTTCTTT.

This clonotype was observed at least ten times. V and J are TRBV30 and TRBJ2-5; D is undetermined. Looked up from germline, CDR1 is GTSNPN and CDR2 is SVGIG (reference sequence). The V end lost 4 bases, the J end lost 0 bases, and 9 bases lay between the germline ends. The CDR3 totals 13 residues. The CDR3 sequence: CAWTKRHQETQYF. In DNA form, the CDR3 reads TGTGCCTGGACGAAAAGGCACCAAGAGACCCAGTACTTC.

This clonotype was detected many times. The chain has TRBV3-1 and TRBJ1-2, with D tentatively TRBD1 (6 bases). This CDR3 has 16 residues. The germline V gene encodes CDR1 LGHDT and CDR2 YNNKEL (reference sequence). Trimming shortened V by 1 base and J by 1 base, and 13 bases separated the two germline ends. The CDR3 loop is CASSQVSGAINYGYTF. The CDR3 DNA sequence: TGTGCCAGCAGCCAAGTGTCAGGGGCGATTAACTATGGCTACACCTTC.

This clonotype was picked up a small number of times. This chain connects TRBV7-6 to TRBJ2-7; 16 nucleotides match TRBD2. The germline CDR1 and CDR2 sequences are SGHVS and FNYEAQ. CDR3 size: 16 residues. V dropped 1 base and J dropped 6; count of bases not matched to a gene: 3. This CDR3 is CASSLEGLAGGGEQYF. Here the CDR3 DNA reads TGTGCCAGCAGCTTAGAGGGACTAGCGGGAGGGGGCGAGCAGTACTTC.

This clonotype was seen ten or more times. The V call is TRBV20-1, the J call TRBJ1-2; D ambiguous. V was shortened by 3 bases and J by 6 bases, with 20 bases between the two germline ends. The CDR3 length is 15 residues. CDR1 DFQATT and CDR2 SNEGSKA come from the germline V gene (reference sequence). CDR3 in amino acids: CSASNLRRSGDGYTF. CDR3 sequence (DNA): TGCAGTGCTAGCAATCTTCGGAGGAGTGGAGATGGCTACACCTTC.

This clonotype was seen more than once but under ten times. The chain uses TRBV28 and TRBJ2-2, with 8 bases lining up with TRBD2. Germline CDR1 is MDHEN and CDR2 is SYDVKM. This CDR3 spans 15 amino acids. J gave up 1 base and V 4 bases, and 2 bases lay outside the gene matches. In DNA form, the CDR3 reads TGTGCCAGCAGTTGGGGACTAGAGAACACCGGGGAGCTGTTTTTT. It codes for CASSWGLENTGELFF.

This chain joins TRBV28 and TRBJ1-4; D is ambiguous. CDR3 length: 11 amino acids. In germline, CDR1 is MDHEN, CDR2 SYDVKM. Trimming shortened V by 5 bases and J by 8 bases, and 6 bases separated the two germline ends. The CDR3 is CASSPREKLFF. The CDR3 coding sequence is TGTGCCAGCAGTCCCAGGGAAAAACTGTTTTTT.

The chain carries TRBV29-1 and TRBJ1-1; D remains unclear. This CDR3 contains 12 residues. The germline V gene has CDR1 SQVTM and CDR2 ANQGSEA. In DNA form, the CDR3 reads TGCACCACTGGACCTCTGAACACTGAAGCTTTCTTT. Protein sequence: CTTGPLNTEAFF.

In this sample, this clonotype turned up a few times. The V gene is TRBV7-9, the J gene TRBJ2-1; 7 nucleotides line up with TRBD1. Germline loops: CDR1 SEHNR, CDR2 FQNEAQ (reference sequence). The CDR3 runs 15 residues. J lost 3 bases, V lost 5 bases, and 7 bases had no gene match. CDR3 nucleotide sequence: TGTGCCAGCAGCCAGGGACAGACACGCTACAATGAGCAGTTCTTC. Its protein is CASSQGQTRYNEQFF.

The gene calls are TRBV7-9 and TRBJ1-5; no firm D call. This CDR3 contains 16 residues. Looked up from germline, CDR1 is SEHNR and CDR2 is FQNEAQ (reference sequence). V lost 1 base to trimming and J lost 6 bases, with 16 bases between them. The CDR3 coding sequence is TGTGCCAGCAGCTTAGTCGGCGGGGTGGGCAGTCAGCCCCAGCATTTT. It encodes CASSLVGGVGSQPQHF.

The table lists this clonotype with many counts. The V and J genes are TRBV20-1 and TRBJ2-3; 10 positions match TRBD2. The germline V gene has CDR1 DFQATT and CDR2 SNEGSKA (reference sequence). The CDR3 consists of 17 residues. The J segment lost 1 base and the V segment lost 5 bases, leaving 12 bases of the junction unmatched. CDR3 bases: TGCAGTGCTCGGCCAATTAGCGGGAGGTTCCGCACAGATACGCAGTATTTT. Amino acids: CSARPISGRFRTDTQYF.

The chain links TRBV30 to TRBJ2-3, with D unresolved. The ends were cut back, 7 bases at V and 5 bases at J, with 19 bases in the middle. The CDR3 has 14 amino acids. Germline lookup yields CDR1 GTSNPN and CDR2 SVGIG (reference sequence). CDR3 loop: CASTGPWIGDTQYF. In DNA form, the CDR3 reads TGTGCCTCGACGGGCCCCTGGATTGGAGATACGCAGTATTTT.